This is a list of T cell receptor beta chains from one sample in a study of T cell repertoires in aging, cancer and after chemotherapy. MiXCR, run by TCRdb on the multiplex PCR reads, gives a single entry per CDR3 protein. The sample lists 7,000 to 9,500 distinct CDR3 sequences; 23% were seen once. Specimen: blood. The receptors originated from a human donor with a blood cancer. The donor label of this sample is uncertain. Both conserved end residues are part of each CDR3. Fields, in order: clone size, V gene, J gene, D gene, CDR3 DNA, CDR3 protein. The D gene is left open where the match is weak. The size of a clone is reported for some rows only, either as once, few or many, or as a class for expanded clones.

medium-sized,TRBV5-6,TRBJ2-1,NA,TGTGCCAGCAGCTTGGGAGGCGGGACCCCGTTCAATGAGCAGTTCTTC,CASSLGGGTPFNEQFF
medium-sized,TRBV6-1,TRBJ2-3,TRBD1,TGTGCCAGCAGTGTTACAGGGGGCATCACAGATACGCAGTATTTT,CASSVTGGITDTQYF
NA,TRBV15,TRBJ2-5,TRBD2,TGTGCCACCAGCAGGGGGACTAGCGCCCAAGAGACCCAGTACTTC,CATSRGTSAQETQYF
few,TRBV11-2,TRBJ2-7,TRBD2,TGTGCCAGCGGGCGTGGCGGGAGCTACGAGCAGTACTTC,CASGRGGSYEQYF
medium-sized,TRBV5-4,TRBJ2-3,TRBD2,TGTGCCAGCACCAATGGGGGGCTAGCGGGACGTCGAGATACGCAGTATTTT,CASTNGGLAGRRDTQYF
medium-sized,TRBV6-1,TRBJ2-2,TRBD1,TGTGCCAGCCCGGCTACCGGGACAGGGGACACCTGGGAGCTGTTTTTT,CASPATGTGDTWELFF
medium-sized,TRBV5-4,TRBJ2-5,NA,TGTGCCAGCAGCTTGGAACGTCCCGAAGAGACCCAGTACTTC,CASSLERPEETQYF
medium-sized,TRBV10-3,TRBJ2-5,NA,TGTGCCATCAGGAGACAGCTACAAGAGACCCAGTACTTC,CAIRRQLQETQYF
few,TRBV5-5,TRBJ2-6,TRBD1,TGTGCCAGCAGCCAAGATTGGGGGACAGGGAGCTCTGGGGCCAATGTCCTGACTTTC,CASSQDWGTGSSGANVLTF
NA,TRBV7-9,TRBJ1-3,NA,TGTGCCAGCAGCTTAGCTCGGGGTGGAAACACCATATATTTT,CASSLARGGNTIYF
medium-sized,TRBV6-5,TRBJ2-5,TRBD1,TGTGCCAGCAGCCAGGGGACAGGGACAGGGACCCAGTACTTC,CASSQGTGTGTQYF
NA,TRBV6-2/TRBV6-3,TRBJ2-1,NA,TGTGCCAGCACCCAGACGTACAATGAGCAGTTCTTC,CASTQTYNEQFF
many,TRBV5-5,TRBJ1-1,NA,TGTGCCAGCAGCTGGGGACCTACCAGGGACACTGAAGCTTTCTTT,CASSWGPTRDTEAFF
few,TRBV21-1,TRBJ1-2,NA,TGTGCCAGCAGCAAAGAATTAACAGAAGCTAACTATGGCTACACCTTC,CASSKELTEANYGYTF
few,TRBV14,TRBJ2-1,NA,TGTGCCAGCAGCCAAGTGAATGGAGGGCAGTTCTTC,CASSQVNGGQFF
few,TRBV6-5,TRBJ1-5,NA,TGTGCCAGCAGTGACAGGAGAGATCAGCCCCAGCATTTT,CASSDRRDQPQHF
few,TRBV11-2,TRBJ1-1,NA,TGTGCCAGCAGCCCCGCAGGGTACGGCTTTACTGAAGCTTTCTTT,CASSPAGYGFTEAFF